This T cell receptor beta chain was captured in a study of PD-1 blockade in mismatch repair-deficient tumors. This clone is a singleton in its sample. Germline-derived CDR1 and CDR2 are KGHSH and LQKENI. The V and J ends lost 6 bases and 4 bases respectively, with 18 bases between them. CDR3 length: 15 residues. Assay: immunoSEQ multiplex PCR; the TCRdb copy retains only in-frame clones and omits some. The sample lists 70,000 to 95,000 clones, more than 80% seen once, with around 5.5% in the top ten. The sample was peripheral blood, taken 44 weeks after starting pembrolizumab. This rearrangement joins TRBV18 to TRBJ1-1; D gene uncertain. The sequence derives from an adult with mismatch repair-deficient cancer. CDR3 in DNA: TGTGCCAGCTCCGCCACGGGAATCACAAGCACTGAAGCTTTCTTT. Translated: CASSATGITSTEAFF. Combining the CDR3 with reference TRBV18 and TRBJ1-1 gives the whole variable domain NAGVMQNPRHLVRRRGQEARLRCSPMKGHSHVYWYRQLPEEGLKFMVYLQKENIIDESGMPKERFSAEFPKEGPSILRIQQVVRGDSAAYFCASSATGITSTEAFFGQGTRLTVV.